A single sample is the source of the 2 T cell receptor beta chains below, sequenced in a study of T cell repertoires in cytomegalovirus infection. Via MiXCR, TCRdb re-called the reads, giving one row per CDR3 protein. The table has approximately 250,000 distinct CDR3 sequences, approximately 22% seen once. Material: CD8+ T cells from PBMCs. The receptor set was obtained from a human donor in good health (CMV status not recorded). Some clones in this sample may be carry-over from other donors' samples.

This clonotype was counted ten times or more. The V gene is TRBV28, the J gene TRBJ1-1; D is possibly TRBD1 (5 bases). This CDR3 region has 14 residues. Germline V gives CDR1 MDHEN, CDR2 SYDVKM. Trimming stripped 6 bases from V and 0 bases from J, with 11 bases between. This CDR3 reads CASSVGRMNTEAFF. The CDR3 bases are TGTGCCAGCAGCGTGGGGCGGATGAACACTGAAGCTTTCTTT. Using reference TRBV28 and TRBJ1-1 for the parts outside the CDR3, the full variable domain is DVKVTQSSRYLVKRTGEKVFLECVQDMDHENMFWYRQDPGLGLRLIYFSYDVKMKEKGDIPEGYSVSREKKERFSLILESASTNQTSMYLCASSVGRMNTEAFFGQGTRLTVV.

V usage is TRBV15 and J usage is TRBJ2-2; perhaps TRBD2 as D (5 bases). The CDR3 length is 14 residues. The V end was cut by 5 bases, the J end by 2 bases, with 9 bases between. CDR1 and CDR2 (germline): LNHNV, YYDKDF (reference sequence). CDR3 sequence (DNA): TGTGCCACCAGCCGACGGGGTAACACCGGGGAGCTGTTTTTT. Its translation is CATSRRGNTGELFF.